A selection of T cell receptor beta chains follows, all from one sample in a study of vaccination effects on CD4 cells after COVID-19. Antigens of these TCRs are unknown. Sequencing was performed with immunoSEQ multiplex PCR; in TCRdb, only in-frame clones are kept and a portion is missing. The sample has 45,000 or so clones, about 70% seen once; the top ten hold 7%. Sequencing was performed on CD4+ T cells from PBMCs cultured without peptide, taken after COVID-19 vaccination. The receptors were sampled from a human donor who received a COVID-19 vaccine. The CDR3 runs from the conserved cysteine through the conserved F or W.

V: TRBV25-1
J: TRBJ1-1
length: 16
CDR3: CASRNRARGADTEAFF

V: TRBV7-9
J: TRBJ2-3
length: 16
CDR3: CASSITGGTSTDTQYF

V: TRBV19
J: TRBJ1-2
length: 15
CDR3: CASSTDSSFSYGYTF

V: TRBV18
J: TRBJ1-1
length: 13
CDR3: CASSLDLNTEAFF

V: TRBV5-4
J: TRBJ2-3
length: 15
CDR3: CASSLSGERAGTQYF

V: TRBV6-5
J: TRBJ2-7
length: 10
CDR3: CASVGYEQYF

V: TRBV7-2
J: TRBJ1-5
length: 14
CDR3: CASSLADRAQPQHF

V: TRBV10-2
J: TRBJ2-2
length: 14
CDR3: CASSVEGDTGELFF

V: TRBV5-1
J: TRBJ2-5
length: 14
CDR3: CASSLAGTTETQYF

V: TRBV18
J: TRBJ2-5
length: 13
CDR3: CASSPPGQETQYF

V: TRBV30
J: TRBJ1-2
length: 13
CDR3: CAWNLVQAGGYTF

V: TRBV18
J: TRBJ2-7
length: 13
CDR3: CASLRGPDYEQYF

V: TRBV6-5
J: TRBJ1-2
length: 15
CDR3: CASSYSSVENYGYTF

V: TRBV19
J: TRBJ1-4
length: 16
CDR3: CASSRTPQGSNEKLFF

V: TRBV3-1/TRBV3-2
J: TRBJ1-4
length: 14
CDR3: CASSQGGGNEKLFF

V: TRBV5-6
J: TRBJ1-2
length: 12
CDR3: CASSLAVGGYTF

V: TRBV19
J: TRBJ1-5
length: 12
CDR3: CASSGSNQPQHF

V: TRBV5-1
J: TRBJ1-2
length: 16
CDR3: CASSPTPGTTNYGYTF

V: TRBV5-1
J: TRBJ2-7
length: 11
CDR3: CASSAQGEQYF

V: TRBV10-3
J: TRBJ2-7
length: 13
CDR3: CANSDGPSYEQYF

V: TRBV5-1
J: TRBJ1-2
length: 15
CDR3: CASSLATDLHYGYTF

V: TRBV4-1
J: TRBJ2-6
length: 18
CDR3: CASSYRQPADSGANVLTF

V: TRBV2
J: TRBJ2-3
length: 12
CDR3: CASRDQAGTQYF

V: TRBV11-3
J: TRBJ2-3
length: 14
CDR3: CASSLSGSTDTQYF

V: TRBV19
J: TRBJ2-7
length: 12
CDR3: CASAGQGAEQYF

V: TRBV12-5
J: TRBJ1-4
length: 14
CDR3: CASGLGQTNEKLFF

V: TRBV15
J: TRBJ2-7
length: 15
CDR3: CATSRETHSPYEQYF

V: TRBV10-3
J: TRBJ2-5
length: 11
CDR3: CAIGSRETQYF

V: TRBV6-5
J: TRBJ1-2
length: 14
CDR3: CASSYSSSAMGYTF

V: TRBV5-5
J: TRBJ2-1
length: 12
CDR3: CASSLGVNEQFF

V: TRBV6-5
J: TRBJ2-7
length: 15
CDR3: CASSYSGGGNYEQYF

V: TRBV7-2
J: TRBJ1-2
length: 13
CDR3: CASSQGWDYGYTF

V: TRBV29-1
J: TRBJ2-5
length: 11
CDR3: CSGGGDGTQYF

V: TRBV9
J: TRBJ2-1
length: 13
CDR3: CASSVGLGNEQFF

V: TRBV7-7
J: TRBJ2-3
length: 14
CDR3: CASSPSGRTDTQYF

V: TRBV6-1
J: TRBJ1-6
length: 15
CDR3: CASSEWQSYNSPLHF

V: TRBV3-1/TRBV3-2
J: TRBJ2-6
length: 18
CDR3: CASGQEYSGGSGANVLTF

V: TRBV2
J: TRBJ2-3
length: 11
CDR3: CASRKADTQYF

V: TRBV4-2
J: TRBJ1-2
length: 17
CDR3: CASSQVDREDLGGGYTF

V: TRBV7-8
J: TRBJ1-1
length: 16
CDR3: CASSLAVGFMNTEAFF

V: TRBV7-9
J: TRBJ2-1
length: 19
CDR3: CASSLRPRLAEGGYNEQFF

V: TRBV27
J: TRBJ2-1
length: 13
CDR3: CASGRGHYNEQFF

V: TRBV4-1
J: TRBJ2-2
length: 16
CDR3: CASSQAGTGNTGELFF

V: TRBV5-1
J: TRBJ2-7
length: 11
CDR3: CASSLTGPLNF

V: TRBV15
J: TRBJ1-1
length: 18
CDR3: CATSRDRSAGAMNTEAFF

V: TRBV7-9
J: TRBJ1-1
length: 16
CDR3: CASSLMGSGEYTEAFF

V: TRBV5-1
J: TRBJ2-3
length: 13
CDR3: CASSLGSTDTQYF

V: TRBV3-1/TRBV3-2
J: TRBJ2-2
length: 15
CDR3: CASRHIAGDPGELFF

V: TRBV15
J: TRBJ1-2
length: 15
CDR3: CATSFPPPGAGGYTF

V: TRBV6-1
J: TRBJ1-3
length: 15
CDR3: CASSEQGGSGNTIYF